The rows below give T cell receptor beta chains drawn from one sample of a study of OX40 agonist ivuxolimab in advanced cancers. Assay: immunoSEQ multiplex PCR; the TCRdb copy retains only in-frame clones and omits some. The sample lists about 21,000 clones, over 75% occurring once. The sequencing used CD4+ or CD8+ T cells sorted from blood, collected in a trial of the OX40 agonist ivuxolimab. The receptor source for this set is an adult with an advanced solid tumor such as melanoma, head and neck, liver or kidney cancer. Both conserved end residues are part of each CDR3. Fields, in order: clone size, D gene, CDR3 length, J gene, V gene, CDR3 protein, CDR3 DNA. A D gene is named only where the DNA matches it firmly. Not all rows give a size; the values are once, few, many and, for expanded clones, a class.

clone size: NA; D gene: TRBD2; CDR3 length: 15; J gene: TRBJ2-7; V gene: TRBV5-8; CDR3 protein: CASSFSGSGAYEQYF; CDR3 DNA: TGTGCCAGCAGCTTTAGCGGTAGCGGGGCTTACGAGCAGTACTTC
clone size: NA; D gene: NA; CDR3 length: 12; J gene: TRBJ2-7; V gene: TRBV4-2; CDR3 protein: CASSPGSYEQYF; CDR3 DNA: TGTGCCAGCAGCCCGGGTTCCTACGAGCAGTACTTC
clone size: NA; D gene: NA; CDR3 length: 12; J gene: TRBJ2-3; V gene: TRBV4-1; CDR3 protein: CASSRETDTQYF; CDR3 DNA: TGCGCCAGCAGCCGTGAGACAGATACGCAGTATTTT
clone size: NA; D gene: NA; CDR3 length: 13; J gene: TRBJ2-5; V gene: TRBV19; CDR3 protein: CASSIWVGETQYF; CDR3 DNA: TGTGCCAGTAGTATCTGGGTTGGAGAGACCCAGTACTTC
clone size: NA; D gene: NA; CDR3 length: 14; J gene: TRBJ1-1; V gene: TRBV4-1; CDR3 protein: CASSQEWSNTEAFF; CDR3 DNA: TGCGCCAGCAGCCAAGAATGGTCGAACACTGAAGCTTTCTTC
clone size: NA; D gene: TRBD2; CDR3 length: 15; J gene: TRBJ2-1; V gene: TRBV5-4; CDR3 protein: CASSTGSGGNNEQFF; CDR3 DNA: TGTGCCAGCAGCACAGGCAGCGGGGGGAATAATGAGCAGTTCTTC
clone size: NA; D gene: NA; CDR3 length: 15; J gene: TRBJ1-5; V gene: TRBV5-1; CDR3 protein: CASSLRQWVPEPQHF; CDR3 DNA: TGCGCCAGCAGCTTGCGCCAGTGGGTGCCGGAGCCCCAGCATTTT
clone size: NA; D gene: TRBD1; CDR3 length: 11; J gene: TRBJ1-2; V gene: TRBV6-1; CDR3 protein: CAGQGQEGYTF; CDR3 DNA: TGTGCCGGACAGGGACAAGAAGGCTACACCTTC
clone size: NA; D gene: TRBD1; CDR3 length: 18; J gene: TRBJ1-6; V gene: TRBV10-2; CDR3 protein: CASSVPQGEGSYNSPLHF; CDR3 DNA: TGCGCCAGCAGTGTCCCCCAGGGGGAGGGCTCCTATAATTCACCCCTCCACTTT
clone size: NA; D gene: TRBD1; CDR3 length: 15; J gene: TRBJ2-1; V gene: TRBV27; CDR3 protein: CASSLGGQGYNEQFF; CDR3 DNA: TGTGCCAGCAGTCTGGGGGGACAGGGGTACAATGAGCAGTTCTTC
clone size: NA; D gene: NA; CDR3 length: 13; J gene: TRBJ2-1; V gene: TRBV27; CDR3 protein: CASSGDRWSEQFF; CDR3 DNA: TGTGCCAGCAGTGGGGACCGGTGGAGTGAGCAGTTCTTC
clone size: medium-sized; D gene: NA; CDR3 length: 15; J gene: TRBJ1-4; V gene: TRBV6-5; CDR3 protein: CASSRYYPSNEKLFF; CDR3 DNA: TGTGCCAGCAGCCGCTATTACCCCTCTAATGAAAAACTGTTTTTT
clone size: once; D gene: NA; CDR3 length: 14; J gene: TRBJ2-7; V gene: TRBV13; CDR3 protein: CASSQPSDSYEQYF; CDR3 DNA: TGTGCCAGCAGCCAACCCTCAGACTCCTACGAGCAGTACTTC
clone size: NA; D gene: TRBD1; CDR3 length: 14; J gene: TRBJ2-7; V gene: TRBV4-1; CDR3 protein: CASSPRGDRDEQYF; CDR3 DNA: TGCGCCAGCAGCCCCCGCGGGGACAGGGACGAGCAGTACTTC
clone size: NA; D gene: TRBD1; CDR3 length: 13; J gene: TRBJ2-6; V gene: TRBV10-2; CDR3 protein: CASTLGQGGVLTF; CDR3 DNA: TGCGCCAGCACCTTAGGACAGGGAGGCGTCCTGACTTTC
clone size: NA; D gene: NA; CDR3 length: 17; J gene: TRBJ2-5; V gene: TRBV4-1; CDR3 protein: CASSPPPPPKVSETQYF; CDR3 DNA: TGCGCCAGCAGCCCTCCTCCCCCCCCCAAAGTATCGGAGACCCAGTACTTC
clone size: NA; D gene: NA; CDR3 length: 14; J gene: TRBJ2-2; V gene: TRBV5-5; CDR3 protein: CASSINRNTGELFF; CDR3 DNA: TGTGCCAGCAGCATCAACAGGAACACCGGGGAGCTGTTTTTT
clone size: once; D gene: NA; CDR3 length: 13; J gene: TRBJ2-1; V gene: TRBV7-9; CDR3 protein: CASRPDSYNEQFF; CDR3 DNA: TGTGCCAGCAGACCGGACAGCTACAATGAGCAGTTCTTC
clone size: few; D gene: NA; CDR3 length: 12; J gene: TRBJ1-1; V gene: TRBV6-5; CDR3 protein: CASSYLGPEAFF; CDR3 DNA: TGTGCCAGCAGTTACCTCGGCCCTGAAGCTTTCTTT
clone size: once; D gene: NA; CDR3 length: 15; J gene: TRBJ2-5; V gene: TRBV15; CDR3 protein: CATSRGEGEVETQYF; CDR3 DNA: TGTGCCACCAGCAGAGGGGAGGGGGAGGTCGAGACCCAGTACTTC